A single sample is the source of the 20 T cell receptor beta chains below, sequenced in a study of lymphopenia after photon versus proton radiotherapy. The repertoire was sequenced with immunoSEQ multiplex PCR; TCRdb's copy has only in-frame clones and lacks some. The sample lists around 25,000 clones; around 85% were seen once. Sequences were derived from peripheral blood, sampled from a patient treated with photon-based radiotherapy. The receptors here all came from a man in his fifties or sixties with pancreatic cancer.

This sequence joins TRBV19 and TRBJ1-1, with TRBD1 as a possible D gene (5 bases). V lost 6 bases to trimming and J lost 4 bases, with 9 bases between them. CDR3 size: 12 residues. CDR1 is LNHDA and CDR2 is SQIVND in the germline V gene (reference sequence). The DNA for the CDR3 is TGTGCCAGTAGATGGGGCACCACTGAAGCTTTCTTT. Translation gives CASRWGTTEAFF.

This clone was observed a few times. The genes are TRBV19 and TRBJ1-2; TRBD1 might be the D (5 bases). CDR1 is LNHDA, CDR2 SQIVND, per germline (reference sequence). The germline V and J ends were trimmed by 7 bases and 4 bases, with 10 bases remaining between them. The CDR3 runs to 12 residues. In nucleotides, the CDR3 is TGTGCCAGTACCCCCCAGGGCTATGGCTACACCTTC. Its protein product is CASTPQGYGYTF.

The chain is built from TRBV5-8 and TRBJ1-1, with no clear D. CDR1 is SGHTS and CDR2 is YDEGEE in the germline V gene. V lost 0 bases to trimming and J lost 3 bases, with 12 bases between them. CDR3 length: 15 amino acids. The CDR3 coding sequence is TGTGCCAGCAGCTTGGCCTTTTCGGGTTACACTGAAGCTTTCTTT. Translation gives CASSLAFSGYTEAFF.

This clone was found once. Relative to the germline gene, one junction end is altered; a read error may explain this. This chain joins TRBV5-1 and TRBJ1-1; the D is unclear. Germline CDR1 reads SGHRS; CDR2 reads YFSETQ. The CDR3 extends over 14 amino acids. Here the CDR3 reads CASSLAGVKPEAFF. CDR3 nucleotide sequence: TGCGCCAGCAGTTTGGCCGGGGTTAAGCCTGAAGCTTTCTTT.

The chain has TRBV7-2 and TRBJ1-5, with D tentatively TRBD1 (5 bases). Trimming pared 5 bases from V and 9 bases from J, leaving 23 bases between. CDR1 and CDR2 from the germline V gene are SGHTA and FQGNSA. CDR3 length: 16 residues. CDR3 sequence reads: CASSPPGGGLNGPQHF. The CDR3 nucleotides are TGTGCCAGCAGCCCCCCTGGCGGGGGTTTAAACGGGCCCCAGCATTTT.

The chain uses TRBV6-5 and TRBJ2-7; weak D call: TRBD2 (7 bases). Germline values: CDR1 MNHEY, CDR2 SVGAGI. This CDR3 is built from 15 residues. V was trimmed by 8 bases and J by 3 bases, leaving 20 bases between them. The CDR3 DNA is TGTGCCAGCTCGTCTGGCGGGGGCTTTGGCTACGAGCAGTACTTC. This codes for CASSSGGGFGYEQYF.

The rearrangement links TRBV4-1 to TRBJ2-5; TRBD2 aligns across 15 bases. Trimming took 2 bases from V and 5 from J; bases not matched to a gene: 9. CDR1 MGHRA and CDR2 YSYEKL come from the germline V gene. The CDR3 consists of 18 residues. This chain's CDR3 is CASSQSGTSGGIGETQYF. The CDR3 DNA is TGCGCCAGCAGCCAATCCGGGACTAGCGGGGGGATCGGGGAGACCCAGTACTTC.

For the CDR3, the DNA is TGTGCCAGCAGCCCCGGGACTCTCACCGGGGAGCTGTTTTTT. Its translation is CASSPGTLTGELFF. This chain uses TRBV7-9 with TRBJ2-2; weak D call: TRBD2 (6 bases). There are 14 residues in the CDR3. CDR1 is SEHNR and CDR2 is FQNEAQ in the germline V gene (reference sequence). The germline V and J ends were trimmed by 5 bases and 4 bases, with 11 bases remaining between them.

V is TRBV19 and J is TRBJ2-2; D gene unclear. The V end was cut by 7 bases, the J end by 4 bases, with 13 bases between. Per germline, CDR1 LNHDA and CDR2 SQIVND (reference sequence). The CDR3 spans 14 residues. The CDR3 DNA follows: TGTGCCAGTAAATCGACTTGGGCCACCGGGGAGCTGTTTTTT. Translating it yields CASKSTWATGELFF.

The V gene is TRBV7-2, the J gene TRBJ2-5; 10 bases agree with TRBD2. Trimming cost V 0 bases and J 1 base; bases outside gene matches: 8. The CDR3 is 18 residues long. Germline loops: CDR1 SGHTA, CDR2 FQGNSA. In DNA form, the CDR3 reads TGTGCCAGCAGCTTAGCGCCAAGCGGGGGGGCCTTCCAAGAGACCCAGTACTTC. Translating gives CASSLAPSGGAFQETQYF.

This chain joins TRBV30 and TRBJ1-5; tentatively, D is TRBD1 (5 bases). V gave up 0 bases and J gave up 6 bases, with 12 bases separating them. The CDR3 is made up of 14 amino acids. CDR1 is GTSNPN and CDR2 is SVGIG in the germline V gene (reference sequence). The CDR3 loop reads CAWSVQGAGQPQHF. In nucleotides, the CDR3 is TGTGCCTGGAGTGTTCAGGGAGCGGGTCAGCCCCAGCATTTT. Supplemented by reference TRBV30 and TRBJ1-5, the full variable domain reads SQTIHQWPATLVQPVGSPLSLECTVEGTSNPNLYWYRQAAGRGLQLLFYSVGIGQISSEVPQNLSASRPQDRQFILSSKKLLLSDSGFYLCAWSVQGAGQPQHFGDGTRLSIL.

The chain uses TRBV10-2 and TRBJ1-2, with D tentatively TRBD1 (5 bases). Germline V lookup: CDR1 WSHSY, CDR2 SAAADI. Trimming took 0 bases from V and 4 from J, leaving 15 bases between them. The CDR3 is 16 amino acids. CDR3 in amino acids: CASSESRSPGRYGYTF. The CDR3 DNA reads TGCGCCAGCAGTGAGTCGAGATCTCCGGGACGCTATGGCTACACCTTC.

This chain links TRBV13 with TRBJ1-1, with unresolved D. Trimming took 6 bases from V and 1 from J, leaving 12 bases between them. Germline V CDR1 and CDR2: PRHDT, FYEKMQ (reference sequence). This CDR3 is built from 14 residues. The CDR3 DNA reads TGTGCCAGCAGAAACCTTCTTAGGAACACTGAAGCTTTCTTT. Translated, it gives CASRNLLRNTEAFF.

The V gene is TRBV9, the J gene TRBJ2-3; D possibly corresponds to TRBD2 (6 bases). The germline V gene encodes CDR1 SGDLS and CDR2 YYNGEE. Trimming stripped 1 base from V and 13 bases from J, with 13 bases between. CDR3 length: 12 residues. The CDR3 coding sequence is TGTGCCAGCAGCGTATGGGACTCTATTAAGTATTTT. Its protein is CASSVWDSIKYF.

This chain joins TRBV29-1 and TRBJ1-1; no clear D gene. This CDR3 has 12 amino acids. The V end was cut by 5 bases, the J end by 4 bases, with 11 bases between. CDR1 and CDR2 (germline): SQVTM, ANQGSEA. CDR3 bases: TGCAGCGTTAAGGGATGGGTCACTGAAGCTTTCTTT. Protein product: CSVKGWVTEAFF.

CDR3 in DNA: TGTGCCAGCAGCTTACTCCAGGGGGAAACTTTCTTT. Amino acid sequence: CASSLLQGETFF. The gene calls are TRBV11-1 and TRBJ1-1; TRBD1 matches 7 bases. V was clipped by 2 bases and J by 12 bases; unmatched bases: 6. This CDR3 region has 12 residues. Germline CDR1 reads SGHAT; CDR2 reads FQDESV (reference sequence).

The chain uses TRBV30 and TRBJ2-1, with D possibly TRBD2 on 6 matching bases. The V end was cut by 3 bases, the J end by 9 bases, with 18 bases between. The CDR3 totals 14 residues. CDR1 is GTSNPN, CDR2 SVGIG, per germline (reference sequence). The CDR3 region is CAWRAPGVVVEQFF. CDR3 in DNA: TGTGCCTGGAGGGCTCCGGGGGTAGTAGTTGAGCAGTTCTTC. Supplemented by reference TRBV30 and TRBJ2-1, the full variable domain reads SQTIHQWPATLVQPVGSPLSLECTVEGTSNPNLYWYRQAAGRGLQLLFYSVGIGQISSEVPQNLSASRPQDRQFILSSKKLLLSDSGFYLCAWRAPGVVVEQFFGPGTRLTVL.

The chain uses TRBV7-9 and TRBJ1-1; D ambiguous. CDR1 is SEHNR and CDR2 is FQNEAQ in the germline V gene (reference sequence). The CDR3 totals 15 residues. The V and J ends lost 1 base and 4 bases respectively, with 13 bases between them. This CDR3 is CASSLVQSGSTEAFF. CDR3 DNA: TGTGCCAGCAGCTTAGTTCAGTCTGGCAGCACTGAAGCTTTCTTT. Full variable domain (remainder filled in from reference TRBV7-9 and TRBJ1-1): DTGVSQNPRHKITKRGQNVTFRCDPISEHNRLYWYRQTLGQGPEFLTYFQNEAQLEKSRLLSDRFSAERPKGSFSTLEIQRTEQGDSAMYLCASSLVQSGSTEAFFGQGTRLTVV.

CDR3 nucleotide sequence: TGTGCCAGCAGCGAAGCGACCGACTACAATGAGCAGTTCTTC. This gives the protein CASSEATDYNEQFF. The rearrangement links TRBV4-2 to TRBJ2-1, with D uncertain. The CDR3 totals 14 residues. Between the trimmed V and J ends, which lost 5 bases and 3 bases, there was a span of 11 bases. Looked up from germline, CDR1 is LGHNA and CDR2 is YNFKEQ.

V usage is TRBV5-1 and J usage is TRBJ2-7; D ambiguous. The CDR3 extends over 13 amino acids. Germline V gene lookup returns CDR1 SGHRS and CDR2 YFSETQ. V gave up 1 base and J gave up 3 bases, with 8 bases separating them. CDR3 amino acids: CASSLYYGYEQYF. Written as DNA, the CDR3 is TGCGCCAGCAGCTTGTACTACGGCTACGAGCAGTACTTC.